One and the same sample provided the 17 T cell receptor beta chains below, sequenced in a study of shared clonotypes between healthy human individuals. Assay used: immunoSEQ multiplex PCR; TCRdb lists only in-frame clones, some missing. The table lists about 1.5 million clones, about 98% of them singletons, with roughly 0.45% in the top ten. What was sequenced was naive CD4+ T cells sorted from blood. Subset specified: CD45RA+ positively selected. The receptors derive from a man aged 25 to 45 in good health.

J is TRBJ2-3 and V is TRBV9; D uncertain. The V end lost 1 base, the J end lost 5 bases, and 5 bases lay between the germline ends. Germline V gene sequence: CDR1 SGDLS, CDR2 YYNGEE. The CDR3 loop spans 12 amino acids. The CDR3 nucleotides are TGTGCCAGCAGCGTACTTCAAGATACGCAGTATTTT. This sequence encodes CASSVLQDTQYF.

CDR3 DNA sequence: TGTGCCAGCCGGGGTAGCGGGAGTAGGAACACCGGGGAGCTGTTTTTT. Translated: CASRGSGSRNTGELFF. This chain uses TRBV27 with TRBJ2-2; 9 nucleotides align to TRBD2. J gave up 1 base and V 8 bases, and 8 bases lay outside the gene matches. The CDR3 consists of 16 residues. Looked up from germline, CDR1 is MNHEY and CDR2 is SMNVEV (reference sequence).

The chain has TRBV4-1 and TRBJ2-3; 9 bases match TRBD2. This CDR3 contains 15 residues. Trimming took 5 bases from V and 5 from J; bases not matched to a gene: 8. Germline V gene data show CDR1 as MGHRA and CDR2 as YSYEKL. The CDR3 DNA is TGCGCCAGCAGCGGTAGCGGGAGAGGGAAAGATACGCAGTATTTT. Its translation is CASSGSGRGKDTQYF.

The rearrangement joins TRBV5-1 to TRBJ2-7; weak D call: TRBD1 (5 bases). Germline lookup yields CDR1 SGHRS and CDR2 YFSETQ. The V and J ends lost 1 base and 5 bases respectively, with 13 bases between them. This CDR3 contains 14 residues. CDR3 sequence: CASSLSPHRNEQYF. CDR3 DNA: TGCGCCAGCAGCTTGTCCCCACACAGGAACGAGCAGTACTTC. Full variable domain (remainder filled in from reference TRBV5-1 and TRBJ2-7): KAGVTQTPRYLIKTRGQQVTLSCSPISGHRSVSWYQQTPGQGLQFLFEYFSETQRNKGNFPGRFSGRQFSNSRSEMNVSTLELGDSALYLCASSLSPHRNEQYFGPGTRLTVT.

The chain has TRBV18 and TRBJ2-5; D is perhaps TRBD1 (5 bases). The germline gives CDR1 KGHSH, CDR2 LQKENI. The CDR3 runs to 16 residues. Trimming removed 1 base at V and 7 bases at J, with 19 bases between. The CDR3: CASSPRPGPALGTQYF. CDR3 bases: TGTGCCAGCTCACCACGTCCAGGGCCAGCCCTAGGGACCCAGTACTTC.

The table lists this clone with a count of one. The rearrangement links TRBV5-6 to TRBJ2-3, with unresolved D. Germline V gene data show CDR1 as SGHDT and CDR2 as YYEEEE. This CDR3 contains 14 residues. Deletions cut 5 bases from V and 0 bases from J, with 10 bases between. CDR3 DNA: TGTGCCAGCAGTCGGGCAGCGAGCACAGATACGCAGTATTTT. Translating it yields CASSRAASTDTQYF.

About this clone: This same CDR3 is encoded by further DNA sequences in the sample. This sequence joins TRBV5-4 and TRBJ1-2; possible D gene TRBD1, 6 bases. Germline loops: CDR1 SGHNT, CDR2 YYREEE (reference sequence). V lost 2 bases to trimming and J lost 7 bases, with 9 bases between them. The CDR3 length is 12 residues. CDR3 coding DNA: TGTGCCAGCAGCTTTAGGGGGGGTGGCTACACCTTC. It is translated as CASSFRGGGYTF.

V gene TRBV5-1 combines with J gene TRBJ2-5, with 7 bases fitting TRBD1. V trimming: 0 bases; J trimming: 1 base; junction bases outside the gene matches: 6. CDR1 is SGHRS, CDR2 YFSETQ, per germline. CDR3 length equals 16 residues. CDR3 amino acids: CASSLAVAGGQETQYF. CDR3 DNA: TGCGCCAGCAGCTTGGCAGTGGCAGGGGGCCAAGAGACCCAGTACTTC.

This clone was seen once. The identical CDR3 is also encoded by other nucleotide sequences in the sample. The genes are TRBV6-1 and TRBJ2-7; 11 positions match TRBD2. V was clipped by 4 bases and J by 2 bases; unmatched bases: 4. Germline V gene lookup returns CDR1 MNHNS and CDR2 SASEGT. The CDR3 has 15 residues. The CDR3 spells CASSATSGTPYEQYF. In DNA, the CDR3 is TGTGCCAGCAGTGCGACTAGCGGGACCCCCTACGAGCAGTACTTC.

V and J are TRBV5-1 and TRBJ1-2; 7 bases are a match to TRBD1. The CDR3 totals 14 residues. J lost 6 bases, V lost 3 bases, and 8 bases had no gene match. CDR1 and CDR2 (germline): SGHRS, YFSETQ. CDR3 coding DNA: TGCGCCAGCAGCTACCTTACCGGGACAGATGGCTACACCTTC. It codes for CASSYLTGTDGYTF.

The chain links TRBV15 to TRBJ2-7; the D call may be TRBD1 or TRBD2 (5 bases each). Trimming left V 8 bases short and J 1 base short, with 15 bases between. This CDR3 has 14 residues. Germline V gives CDR1 LNHNV, CDR2 YYDKDF (reference sequence). The CDR3 DNA is TGTGCCACCTCCGGGGCATTTCAGTCCTACGAGCAGTACTTC. Encoded protein: CATSGAFQSYEQYF.

This clone has just one count. This rearrangement joins TRBV30 to TRBJ2-1, with D possibly being TRBD2 (6 bases). From germline, CDR1 is GTSNPN and CDR2 SVGIG (reference sequence). The CDR3 runs to 16 residues. Trimming took 4 bases from V and 2 from J, leaving 18 bases between them. The CDR3 bases are TGTGCCTGGAATTTTCCCGGGAGCCCCCCCTACAATGAGCAGTTCTTC. Translating gives CAWNFPGSPPYNEQFF. Based on the CDR3 plus reference TRBV30 and TRBJ2-1, the full variable domain is SQTIHQWPATLVQPVGSPLSLECTVEGTSNPNLYWYRQAAGRGLQLLFYSVGIGQISSEVPQNLSASRPQDRQFILSSKKLLLSDSGFYLCAWNFPGSPPYNEQFFGPGTRLTVL.

The chain joins TRBV27 to TRBJ1-5; D not certain. The CDR3 is made up of 14 amino acids. V lost 4 bases and J 0 bases, leaving 7 bases between the germline ends. The germline gives CDR1 MNHEY, CDR2 SMNVEV (reference sequence). The CDR3, as DNA: TGTGCCAGCAGTTGGGCGGATAGCAATCAGCCCCAGCATTTT. Protein sequence: CASSWADSNQPQHF.

CDR3 residues: CASSSPGTGDEKLFF. The CDR3 DNA follows: TGTGCCAGTAGTAGCCCCGGGACAGGGGATGAAAAACTGTTTTTT. The chain combines TRBV19 with TRBJ1-4; TRBD1 agrees at 10 bases. Trimming took 4 bases from V and 6 from J; bases not matched to a gene: 5. From germline, CDR1 is LNHDA and CDR2 SQIVND (reference sequence). This CDR3 contains 15 residues.

The chain has TRBV5-6 and TRBJ2-5; D uncertain. V gave up 2 bases and J gave up 5 bases, with 16 bases separating them. The CDR3 loop spans 15 amino acids. Looked up from germline, CDR1 is SGHDT and CDR2 is YYEEEE. The DNA of the CDR3 is TGTGCCAGCAGCTTACGGACCGGGTTAAGGGAGACCCAGTACTTC. Its protein is CASSLRTGLRETQYF.

The count of this clone is one. The rearrangement joins TRBV29-1 to TRBJ2-6; D is uncertain. The CDR3 has 13 amino acids. The ends were cut back, 5 bases at V and 1 base at J, with 6 bases in the middle. Germline CDR1 is SQVTM and CDR2 is ANQGSEA. The CDR3: CSVLPSGANVLTF. As DNA, the CDR3 is TGCAGCGTTCTCCCGTCTGGGGCCAACGTCCTGACTTTC.

The J gene is TRBJ2-1, the V gene TRBV11-3, with D unresolved. V gave up 2 bases and J gave up 0 bases, with 8 bases separating them. The germline V gene has CDR1 SGHNT and CDR2 YENEEA. The CDR3 is made up of 15 amino acids. The chain's CDR3 is CASSLSRNSYNEQFF. The CDR3 coding sequence is TGTGCCAGCAGCTTATCTCGGAACTCCTACAATGAGCAGTTCTTC.